Below are 11 T cell receptor beta chains sequenced from a single sample in a study of blood T cell repertoires in COVID-19. The data were produced by immunoSEQ multiplex PCR, yet TCRdb's version contains in-frame clones alone and is incomplete. The data contain 200,000 to 300,000 clones, approximately 89% of them singletons. The sequenced sample was PBMCs or T cells enriched from blood (not recorded which). Receptors were obtained from a woman aged 18-35 years who had recovered from COVID-19.

V and J are TRBV11-3 and TRBJ2-2; weak D call: TRBD2 (6 bases). The CDR3 spans 14 residues. The germline V gene encodes CDR1 SGHNT and CDR2 YENEEA. Trimming shortened V by 1 base and J by 4 bases, and 7 bases separated the two germline ends. The chain's CDR3 is CASSLGGLTGELFF. DNA of the CDR3: TGTGCCAGCAGCTTAGGGGGACTCACCGGGGAGCTGTTTTTT.

The chain combines TRBV19 with TRBJ1-5, with unresolved D. CDR1 is LNHDA, CDR2 SQIVND, per germline (reference sequence). V lost 4 bases, J lost 4 bases, and 11 bases lay in between. This CDR3 region has 14 residues. The CDR3 region is CASSKWTGNQPQHF. CDR3 nucleotide sequence: TGTGCCAGTAGTAAATGGACGGGGAATCAGCCCCAGCATTTT.

V gene TRBV19 combines with J gene TRBJ2-3; 11 nucleotides agree with TRBD2. CDR3 length: 20 amino acids. CDR1 is LNHDA and CDR2 is SQIVND in the germline V gene (reference sequence). Trimming removed 3 bases from V and 0 bases from J; junction bases left unmatched: 14. The CDR3 region is CASSMSSGTSGPTSTDTQYF. CDR3 nucleotide sequence: TGTGCCAGTAGTATGTCATCCGGGACTAGCGGACCCACTAGCACAGATACGCAGTATTTT.

The chain is built from TRBV10-3 and TRBJ1-5, with D hard to call. Trimming pared 0 bases from V and 0 bases from J, leaving 6 bases between. The CDR3 runs 15 residues. Germline CDR1 is ENHRY and CDR2 is SYGVKD. CDR3 sequence reads: CAISESVASNQPQHF. The CDR3 coding sequence is TGTGCCATCAGTGAGTCGGTAGCTAGCAATCAGCCCCAGCATTTT.

Notes on this clone: Other DNA sequences in this specimen translate into the identical CDR3. The J gene is TRBJ1-2, the V gene TRBV29-1, with TRBD1 matching over 9 bases. Germline assignment: CDR1 SQVTM and CDR2 ANQGSEA. J gave up 4 bases and V 4 bases, and 4 bases lay outside the gene matches. The CDR3 is made up of 13 amino acids. CDR3 region: CSVAPGQGYGYTF. The CDR3 DNA follows: TGCAGCGTTGCTCCGGGACAGGGCTATGGCTACACCTTC. Filled out from reference TRBV29-1 and TRBJ1-2, the complete variable domain reads SAVISQKPSRDICQRGTSLTIQCQVDSQVTMMFWYRQQPGQSLTLIATANQGSEATYESGFVIDKFPISRPNLTFSTLTVSNMSPEDSSIYLCSVAPGQGYGYTFGSGTRLTVV.

The sample holds one count of this clone. The chain recombines TRBV5-6 with TRBJ2-3; 9 bases align to TRBD2. V trimming: 4 bases; J trimming: 7 bases; junction bases outside the gene matches: 7. The CDR3 loop spans 14 amino acids. Germline V CDR1 and CDR2: SGHDT, YYEEEE. CDR3 in amino acids: CASSRGGGAYTQYF. The CDR3 coding sequence is TGTGCCAGCAGCCGCGGCGGGGGGGCATATACGCAGTATTTT.

The V call is TRBV11-2, the J call TRBJ2-7, with TRBD2 identical over 9 bases. In germline, CDR1 is SGHAT, CDR2 FQNNGV. The CDR3 totals 13 residues. With V trimmed by 5 bases and J by 6 bases, 5 bases remained unmatched. CDR3: CASSRPGLAEQYF. In nucleotides, the CDR3 is TGTGCCAGCAGCCGTCCGGGACTAGCCGAGCAGTACTTC.

This CDR3 is CASSLGQGNNQPQHF. The DNA of the CDR3 is TGTGCCAGCAGTTTAGGACAGGGGAATAATCAGCCCCAGCATTTT. The chain joins TRBV6-5 to TRBJ1-5, with 9 bases fitting TRBD1. CDR1 and CDR2 (germline): MNHEY, SVGAGI. The CDR3 sequence is 15 residues long. The trim removed 4 bases at V and 4 bases at J, leaving 5 bases unmatched.

J is TRBJ2-1 and V is TRBV28, with TRBD1 identical over 7 bases. The CDR3 runs to 14 residues. Germline V lookup: CDR1 MDHEN, CDR2 SYDVKM. The junction had 3 bases not matched to a gene; V was cut back by 5 bases and J by 2 bases. The CDR3 DNA sequence: TGTGCCAGCAGTCGACAGGGAGCCTACAATGAGCAGTTCTTC. It codes for CASSRQGAYNEQFF.

The sample holds one count of this clone. V usage is TRBV18 and J usage is TRBJ1-2, with D possibly matching TRBD1 (5 bases). Germline V gene sequence: CDR1 KGHSH, CDR2 LQKENI. Deletions cut 3 bases from V and 2 bases from J, with 16 bases between. The length of the CDR3 is 16 residues. CDR3 residues: CASSPTLTEKNYGYTF. CDR3 DNA: TGTGCCAGCTCACCTACGTTGACAGAGAAGAACTATGGCTACACCTTC.

To note about this clone: Within the sample, other DNA sequences also encode this same CDR3. The genes are TRBV12-3 or TRBV12-4 and TRBJ1-1; TRBD1 is a possible D gene (5 bases). Trimming took off 2 bases at V and 3 bases at J, with 7 bases between the two ends. This CDR3 has 13 amino acids. The CDR3 loop reads CASSLKGDTEAFF. Here the CDR3 DNA reads TGTGCCAGCAGTTTAAAAGGGGACACTGAAGCTTTCTTT.